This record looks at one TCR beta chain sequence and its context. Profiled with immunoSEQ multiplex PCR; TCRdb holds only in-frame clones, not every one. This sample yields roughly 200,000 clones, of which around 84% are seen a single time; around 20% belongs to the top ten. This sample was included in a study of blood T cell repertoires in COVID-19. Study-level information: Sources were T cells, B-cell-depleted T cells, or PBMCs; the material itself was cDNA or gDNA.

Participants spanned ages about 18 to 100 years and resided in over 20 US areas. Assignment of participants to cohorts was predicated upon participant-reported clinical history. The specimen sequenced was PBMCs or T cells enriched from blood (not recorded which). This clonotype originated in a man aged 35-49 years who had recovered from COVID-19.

CDR3 region: CASSLYQGTYEQYF. For the CDR3, the DNA is TGCGCCAGCAGCTTGTACCAGGGTACCTACGAGCAGTACTTC. This chain links TRBV5-1 with TRBJ2-7, with TRBD1 as a possible D gene (5 bases). The length of the CDR3 is 14 residues. The germline V gene encodes CDR1 SGHRS and CDR2 YFSETQ. The germline V and J ends were trimmed by 1 base and 2 bases, with 10 bases remaining between them.